One sample yielded the 5 T cell receptor beta chains listed below, sequenced in a study of T cells in Graves' hyperthyroidism and ophthalmopathy. Amplified TCR beta CDR3 regions derived from RNA transcripts. A set of HTBI primers served as the primers for a first-round RT-PCR of the TCR CDR3. TCRdb called the multiplex PCR reads again in MiXCR, with one record for every CDR3 protein. The sample consists of approximately 400,000 distinct CDR3 sequences, about 14% of them appearing once. The sequenced sample was blood. The receptors originated from a man in his forties or fifties with Graves' ophthalmopathy.

At least ten counts were recorded for this clonotype. The CDR3 nucleotides read TGTGCCAGCAGCCAAGTTGGGGGTTTCGGATACGAGCAGTACTTC. Amino acids: CASSQVGGFGYEQYF. V is TRBV14 and J is TRBJ2-7, with D perhaps given as TRBD1 or TRBD2 (5 bases each). This CDR3 comprises 15 residues. In germline, CDR1 is SGHDN, CDR2 FVKESK. Between the trimmed V and J ends, which lost 1 base and 4 bases, there was a span of 14 bases.

Ten or more counts support this clonotype. The gene calls are TRBV28 and TRBJ2-5; unclear D gene. This CDR3 region has 14 residues. V dropped 6 bases and J dropped 5 bases, with 16 bases sitting between them. Per germline, CDR1 MDHEN and CDR2 SYDVKM. The DNA for the CDR3 is TGTGCCAGCAGCCCTCCAACGGGCTACGAGACCCAGTACTTC. Translation gives CASSPPTGYETQYF.

This clonotype was picked up a small number of times. J is TRBJ2-5 and V is TRBV28; the D gene is possibly TRBD2 (6 bases). Germline CDR1 reads MDHEN; CDR2 reads SYDVKM. V was shortened by 8 bases and J by 2 bases, with 15 bases between the two germline ends. This CDR3 region has 14 residues. The CDR3 sequence: CASRSGVRQETQYF. DNA of the CDR3: TGTGCCAGCCGGTCGGGGGTCCGTCAAGAGACCCAGTACTTC.

The sample holds many counts of this clonotype. J is TRBJ1-5 and V is TRBV30; 8 bases match TRBD1. After removal of 5 bases from V and 6 bases from J, the junction contained 6 bases not matched to a gene. Germline assignment: CDR1 GTSNPN and CDR2 SVGIG (reference sequence). The CDR3 has 13 residues. The CDR3 here is CAWAQGAVQPQHF. The CDR3 DNA follows: TGTGCCTGGGCCCAGGGGGCTGTTCAGCCCCAGCATTTT.

This clonotype was found many times. The chain is built from TRBV9 and TRBJ2-1; no clear D gene. This CDR3 region has 16 residues. Germline lookup yields CDR1 SGDLS and CDR2 YYNGEE. Trimming left V 5 bases short and J 1 base short, with 16 bases between. This CDR3 reads CASSRRAASSYNEQFF. DNA of the CDR3: TGTGCCAGCAGTCGCCGGGCAGCGAGTTCCTACAATGAGCAGTTCTTC.